This T cell receptor beta chain was identified in a study of T cells after yellow fever vaccination. In regard to this clonotype: Its antigen is currently unknown.

J lost 3 bases, V lost 10 bases, and 4 bases had no gene match. The germline V gene encodes CDR1 SEHNR and CDR2 FQNEAQ (reference sequence). The CDR3 is 12 amino acids. TCRdb independently ran MiXCR on the 5' RACE reads; one entry per CDR3 protein. The sample includes 550,000 or so distinct CDR3 sequences, about 19% of them seen just once. General observations from the study: It was the secondary response that reached its peak faster, day 5 versus 15, but it was weaker. The CD4 and CD8 compartments had a small share of their clonotypes in common. Post-booster samples contained most primary-vaccination clones (approximately 96% CD4, approximately 88% CD8). FACS-sorted repertoires might harbor abundant contaminating clonotypes from the bulk population.

This sample comprised PBMCs, obtained 15 days after the yellow fever booster vaccination. The gene calls are TRBV7-9 and TRBJ2-7; TRBD2 matches 9 bases. The TCR comes from a man aged 30 to 45 who received the YFV17D yellow fever vaccine. DNA for the CDR3: TGTGCCACAGCGGGAGGCGGCTACGAGCAGTACTTC. It is translated as CATAGGGYEQYF.